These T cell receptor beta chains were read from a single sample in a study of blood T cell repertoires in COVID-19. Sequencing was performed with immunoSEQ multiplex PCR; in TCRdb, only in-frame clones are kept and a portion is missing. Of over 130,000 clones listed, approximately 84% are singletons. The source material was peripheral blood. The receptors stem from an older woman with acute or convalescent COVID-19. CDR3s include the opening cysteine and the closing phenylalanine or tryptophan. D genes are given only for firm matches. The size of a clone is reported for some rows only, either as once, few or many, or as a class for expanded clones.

cdr3_nt: TGTGCCAGTAGTGCGGACAGGGACCAGCCCCAGCATTTT; cdr3_aa: CASSADRDQPQHF; cdr3_length: 13; clone_size: -; j_call: TRBJ1-5; d_call: TRBD1; v_call: TRBV19
cdr3_nt: TGTGCCAGCAAGTTTGGGACAGGGTCAGCCGGGGAGCTGTTTTTT; cdr3_aa: CASKFGTGSAGELFF; cdr3_length: 15; clone_size: once; j_call: TRBJ2-2; d_call: TRBD1; v_call: TRBV27
cdr3_nt: TGTGCCAGCAGTTCTGTTGGGACAGGCCTGACCGAGCAGTACTTC; cdr3_aa: CASSSVGTGLTEQYF; cdr3_length: 15; clone_size: -; j_call: TRBJ2-7; d_call: TRBD1; v_call: TRBV6-5
cdr3_nt: TGTGCCAGTAGCACTCAGGGACTTGGGGAGCAGTACTTC; cdr3_aa: CASSTQGLGEQYF; cdr3_length: 13; clone_size: -; j_call: TRBJ2-7; d_call: -; v_call: TRBV19
cdr3_nt: TGTGCCAGCAGGGGACTAGATCCCGAGGAGCTGTTTTTT; cdr3_aa: CASRGLDPEELFF; cdr3_length: 13; clone_size: once; j_call: TRBJ2-2; d_call: TRBD2; v_call: TRBV9
cdr3_nt: TGTGCCATCGCAGAACAGGTTGGCCGAGAAGCTTTCTTT; cdr3_aa: CAIAEQVGREAFF; cdr3_length: 13; clone_size: -; j_call: TRBJ1-1; d_call: -; v_call: TRBV10-3
cdr3_nt: TGCGCCAGCAGTGAGGGAGTTGGCTCCTACAATGAGCAGTTCTTC; cdr3_aa: CASSEGVGSYNEQFF; cdr3_length: 15; clone_size: once; j_call: TRBJ2-1; d_call: -; v_call: TRBV10-1
cdr3_nt: TGTGCCACCAGAAAACTTACCGGGGAGCTGTTTTTT; cdr3_aa: CATRKLTGELFF; cdr3_length: 12; clone_size: -; j_call: TRBJ2-2; d_call: -; v_call: TRBV24-1
cdr3_nt: TGTGCCAGCAGCTTACGTGGACTAGCGGGAGTGAACACCGGGGAGCTGTTTTTT; cdr3_aa: CASSLRGLAGVNTGELFF; cdr3_length: 18; clone_size: -; j_call: TRBJ2-2; d_call: TRBD2; v_call: TRBV7-3
cdr3_nt: TGTGCCAGCAGTTACCCCTCCGGCGGACTCTACAATGAGCAGTTCTTC; cdr3_aa: CASSYPSGGLYNEQFF; cdr3_length: 16; clone_size: -; j_call: TRBJ2-1; d_call: -; v_call: TRBV6-2/TRBV6-3
cdr3_nt: TGTGCCAGCAGCCAAGGGGGGCTATCCTCCTACGAGCAGTACTTC; cdr3_aa: CASSQGGLSSYEQYF; cdr3_length: 15; clone_size: few; j_call: TRBJ2-7; d_call: -; v_call: TRBV14
cdr3_nt: TGTGCCAGCAGCTTTCAGGTCACGCAGTATTTT; cdr3_aa: CASSFQVTQYF; cdr3_length: 11; clone_size: -; j_call: TRBJ2-3; d_call: -; v_call: TRBV11-2
cdr3_nt: TGCGCCAGCACCATCACTAGCGGGAGGTTCAGTGAGCAGTTCTTC; cdr3_aa: CASTITSGRFSEQFF; cdr3_length: 15; clone_size: -; j_call: TRBJ2-1; d_call: TRBD2; v_call: TRBV5-1
cdr3_nt: TGTGCCAGCAGCCCGGGGACAGGGGCAACAAATTCACCCCTCCACTTT; cdr3_aa: CASSPGTGATNSPLHF; cdr3_length: 16; clone_size: -; j_call: TRBJ1-6; d_call: TRBD1; v_call: TRBV7-2
cdr3_nt: TGTGCCAGCAGCGGGGCGACAGGGGGCAGAAACACCATATATTTT; cdr3_aa: CASSGATGGRNTIYF; cdr3_length: 15; clone_size: once; j_call: TRBJ1-3; d_call: TRBD1; v_call: TRBV7-9
cdr3_nt: TGCAGTGCGCCCCGGGTCGGGGAGCTGTTTTTT; cdr3_aa: CSAPRVGELFF; cdr3_length: 11; clone_size: -; j_call: TRBJ2-2; d_call: -; v_call: TRBV20-1
cdr3_nt: TGTGCCAGCAGTTACGAGGGTTCCTACAATGAGCAGTTCTTC; cdr3_aa: CASSYEGSYNEQFF; cdr3_length: 14; clone_size: -; j_call: TRBJ2-1; d_call: -; v_call: TRBV6-5
cdr3_nt: TGCGCCAGCAGCCCTCACGTGGGACAGAGCCACTACGAGCAGTACTTC; cdr3_aa: CASSPHVGQSHYEQYF; cdr3_length: 16; clone_size: few; j_call: TRBJ2-7; d_call: TRBD1; v_call: TRBV5-1
cdr3_nt: TGTGCCAGCAGTTTTCTACGCTCCTACAATGAGCAGTTCTTC; cdr3_aa: CASSFLRSYNEQFF; cdr3_length: 14; clone_size: -; j_call: TRBJ2-1; d_call: -; v_call: TRBV28
cdr3_nt: TGTGCCAGCAGTGGGTCAAGGGGTCAGCCCCAGCATTTT; cdr3_aa: CASSGSRGQPQHF; cdr3_length: 13; clone_size: -; j_call: TRBJ1-5; d_call: -; v_call: TRBV25-1
cdr3_nt: TGTGCCAGCGGCGGACAGGGTGCCAAAAACATTCAGTACTTC; cdr3_aa: CASGGQGAKNIQYF; cdr3_length: 14; clone_size: -; j_call: TRBJ2-4; d_call: TRBD1; v_call: TRBV2
cdr3_nt: TGTGCCAGCAGCCAAACGTCCAAACGCGGGACAGATAACTATGGCTACACCTTC; cdr3_aa: CASSQTSKRGTDNYGYTF; cdr3_length: 18; clone_size: -; j_call: TRBJ1-2; d_call: TRBD1; v_call: TRBV3-1/TRBV3-2
cdr3_nt: TGTGCCAGCAGTCCGCGGACAGGGAAGAGCTCTGGGGCCAACGTCCTGACTTTC; cdr3_aa: CASSPRTGKSSGANVLTF; cdr3_length: 18; clone_size: -; j_call: TRBJ2-6; d_call: TRBD1; v_call: TRBV28
cdr3_nt: TGCAGCGTTGAGGGTACTAGCGGGATCGATACGCAGTATTTT; cdr3_aa: CSVEGTSGIDTQYF; cdr3_length: 14; clone_size: -; j_call: TRBJ2-3; d_call: TRBD2; v_call: TRBV29-1
cdr3_nt: TGTGCCAGCAGTTTATTCGGTGGCTATGGCTACACCTTC; cdr3_aa: CASSLFGGYGYTF; cdr3_length: 13; clone_size: -; j_call: TRBJ1-2; d_call: -; v_call: TRBV28
cdr3_nt: TGTGCCACCGGGAGCAGGAACTCCTACGAGCAGTACTTC; cdr3_aa: CATGSRNSYEQYF; cdr3_length: 13; clone_size: -; j_call: TRBJ2-7; d_call: -; v_call: TRBV24-1
cdr3_nt: TGCGCCAGCAGTGCCCAACAGAACCTGAACACTGAAGCTTTCTTT; cdr3_aa: CASSAQQNLNTEAFF; cdr3_length: 15; clone_size: -; j_call: TRBJ1-1; d_call: -; v_call: TRBV10-1
cdr3_nt: TGTGCCAGCTCTCCCCCTGGGGCGCCGAACACTGAAGCTTTCTTT; cdr3_aa: CASSPPGAPNTEAFF; cdr3_length: 15; clone_size: -; j_call: TRBJ1-1; d_call: -; v_call: TRBV18
cdr3_nt: TGTGCCAGCAGTACTCCTCAGGGGCTTTTTGGCTACACCTTC; cdr3_aa: CASSTPQGLFGYTF; cdr3_length: 14; clone_size: -; j_call: TRBJ1-2; d_call: -; v_call: TRBV28
cdr3_nt: TGTGCCAGCAGCGTAGCGGGATCTGGAAACACCATATATTTT; cdr3_aa: CASSVAGSGNTIYF; cdr3_length: 14; clone_size: -; j_call: TRBJ1-3; d_call: -; v_call: TRBV9
cdr3_nt: TGTGCCAGCACTCAAGGGACTTATGGCTACACCTTC; cdr3_aa: CASTQGTYGYTF; cdr3_length: 12; clone_size: -; j_call: TRBJ1-2; d_call: -; v_call: TRBV2
cdr3_nt: TGTGCCAGCAGTTTAGGTACCTATCCTCAACCTGGGGCCAACGTCCTGACTTTC; cdr3_aa: CASSLGTYPQPGANVLTF; cdr3_length: 18; clone_size: -; j_call: TRBJ2-6; d_call: -; v_call: TRBV28
cdr3_nt: TGTGCCTGCCGGGTCTTGGGAAAACTGTTTTTT; cdr3_aa: CACRVLGKLFF; cdr3_length: 11; clone_size: -; j_call: TRBJ1-4; d_call: -; v_call: TRBV2
cdr3_nt: TGTGCCAGCAGTCAGGGGACAGGTTATGAAGCTTTCTTT; cdr3_aa: CASSQGTGYEAFF; cdr3_length: 13; clone_size: few; j_call: TRBJ1-1; d_call: TRBD1; v_call: TRBV6-5
cdr3_nt: TGTGCCAGCAGTCCCACTAGCGGGAGAGGGATCGGCAAAAACATTCAGTACTTC; cdr3_aa: CASSPTSGRGIGKNIQYF; cdr3_length: 18; clone_size: -; j_call: TRBJ2-4; d_call: TRBD2; v_call: TRBV13
cdr3_nt: TGTGCCAGCAGTTACTCGCGGCTAGCGGGATACCAAGAGACCCAGTACTTC; cdr3_aa: CASSYSRLAGYQETQYF; cdr3_length: 17; clone_size: -; j_call: TRBJ2-5; d_call: TRBD2; v_call: TRBV6-2/TRBV6-3
cdr3_nt: TGTGCCAGCAAGGGGTCCGGCAGGGGTGACACTGAAGCTTTCTTT; cdr3_aa: CASKGSGRGDTEAFF; cdr3_length: 15; clone_size: -; j_call: TRBJ1-1; d_call: -; v_call: TRBV2
cdr3_nt: TGCGCCAGCAGTGAGTTAGCGGCTAGCGGCGACTACAATGAGCAGTTCTTC; cdr3_aa: CASSELAASGDYNEQFF; cdr3_length: 17; clone_size: -; j_call: TRBJ2-1; d_call: TRBD2; v_call: TRBV10-1
cdr3_nt: TGTGCCAGCAGTCCATACAGCTTTTTGGGCTATGGCTACACCTTC; cdr3_aa: CASSPYSFLGYGYTF; cdr3_length: 15; clone_size: -; j_call: TRBJ1-2; d_call: -; v_call: TRBV27
cdr3_nt: TGTGCCAGCAAAGCGGGAGTGGGTTTGGGTAGGAATGAGCAGTTCTTC; cdr3_aa: CASKAGVGLGRNEQFF; cdr3_length: 16; clone_size: few; j_call: TRBJ2-1; d_call: TRBD2; v_call: TRBV25-1
cdr3_nt: TGTGCCAGCAGTAGGGGACGGACGCCGGGGGCCTACGAGCAGTACTTC; cdr3_aa: CASSRGRTPGAYEQYF; cdr3_length: 16; clone_size: -; j_call: TRBJ2-7; d_call: -; v_call: TRBV6-2/TRBV6-3
cdr3_nt: TGTGCCAGCAGTGACCCCAGGGACAGGGGACGGACTGAAGCTTTCTTT; cdr3_aa: CASSDPRDRGRTEAFF; cdr3_length: 16; clone_size: -; j_call: TRBJ1-1; d_call: TRBD1; v_call: TRBV6-1